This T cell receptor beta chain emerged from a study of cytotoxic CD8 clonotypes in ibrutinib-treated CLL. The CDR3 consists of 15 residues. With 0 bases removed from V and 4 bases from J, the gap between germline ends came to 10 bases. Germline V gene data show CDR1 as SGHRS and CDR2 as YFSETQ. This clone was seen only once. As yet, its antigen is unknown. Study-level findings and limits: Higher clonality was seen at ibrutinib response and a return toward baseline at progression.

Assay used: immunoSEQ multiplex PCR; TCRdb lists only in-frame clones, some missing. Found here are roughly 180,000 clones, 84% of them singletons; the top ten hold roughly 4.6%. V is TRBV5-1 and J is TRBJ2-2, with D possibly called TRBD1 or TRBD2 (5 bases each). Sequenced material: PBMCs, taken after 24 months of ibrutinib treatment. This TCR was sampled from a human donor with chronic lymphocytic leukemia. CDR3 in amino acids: CASSLGGAFTGELFF. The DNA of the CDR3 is TGCGCCAGCAGCTTGGGAGGGGCTTTCACCGGGGAGCTGTTTTTT.